Listed below are T cell receptor beta chains from one sample, sequenced in a study of blood T cell repertoires in COVID-19. Generated by immunoSEQ multiplex PCR, the TCRdb table keeps only in-frame clones and is missing some. Here the sample spans around 120,000 clones, around 79% being singletons. The sample consisted of peripheral blood. The receptor set was obtained from a man aged 50 to 60 with acute or convalescent COVID-19. The CDR3 runs from the conserved cysteine through the conserved F or W. A D gene is named only where the DNA matches it firmly. Size is stated for part of the rows, as once, few or many counts, or as a class when the clone is expanded.

clone size,D gene,V gene,J gene,CDR3 protein,CDR3 DNA
-,-,TRBV6-4,TRBJ1-1,CAKRGTEAFF,TGTGCTAAAAGGGGAACTGAAGCTTTCTTT
-,TRBD1,TRBV7-9,TRBJ1-5,CASSLGFRDRVNQPQHF,TGTGCCAGCAGCTTAGGTTTTCGAGACAGGGTTAATCAGCCCCAGCATTTT
-,TRBD1,TRBV7-6,TRBJ2-1,CASSLLPGQGANEQFF,TGTGCCAGCAGCTTACTTCCGGGACAGGGGGCCAATGAGCAGTTCTTC
-,-,TRBV29-1,TRBJ1-1,CSVGKEENTEAFF,TGCAGCGTTGGTAAGGAGGAGAACACTGAAGCTTTCTTT
once,-,TRBV21-1,TRBJ1-1,CASNRDSGNTEAFF,TGTGCCAGCAATAGGGACAGCGGAAACACTGAAGCTTTCTTT
-,TRBD2,TRBV6-2/TRBV6-3,TRBJ2-3,CASSPREVADTQYF,TGTGCCAGCAGTCCCCGGGAGGTTGCAGATACGCAGTATTTT
-,TRBD2,TRBV19,TRBJ2-1,CASSRIAGERNEQFF,TGTGCCAGTAGTAGAATAGCGGGGGAGCGCAATGAGCAGTTCTTC
-,-,TRBV9,TRBJ1-4,CASSQQGQSNEKLFF,TGTGCCAGCTCCCAACAGGGCCAGAGTAATGAAAAACTGTTTTTT
-,TRBD1,TRBV30,TRBJ1-2,CAWSGRDSEYGYTF,TGTGCCTGGAGTGGACGGGACAGCGAATATGGCTACACCTTC
once,-,TRBV12-3/TRBV12-4,TRBJ2-7,CASSLKMRQYF,TGTGCCAGCAGCCTGAAGATGCGGCAGTACTTC
-,-,TRBV19,TRBJ2-6,CASSNTGSGANVLTF,TGTGCCAGTAGTAATACCGGGTCTGGGGCCAACGTCCTGACTTTC
-,TRBD2,TRBV4-1,TRBJ2-1,CASSPGTSGRTGSYNEQFF,TGCGCCAGCAGCCCGGGGACTAGCGGGAGAACCGGCTCCTACAATGAGCAGTTCTTC
-,-,TRBV4-2,TRBJ1-1,CASSQDGLLNVEAFF,TGTGCCAGCAGCCAAGATGGGCTCCTGAACGTTGAAGCTTTCTTT
-,-,TRBV5-1,TRBJ1-2,CASSLEAANYGYTF,TGCGCCAGCAGCTTGGAGGCGGCTAACTATGGCTACACCTTC
few,TRBD1,TRBV2,TRBJ1-5,CASSFTGVERYSNQPQHF,TGTGCCAGCAGTTTTACAGGGGTCGAACGGTATAGCAATCAGCCCCAGCATTTT
few,-,TRBV6-5,TRBJ2-7,CASRKQGGSYEQYF,TGTGCCAGCAGAAAGCAAGGAGGCTCCTACGAGCAGTACTTC